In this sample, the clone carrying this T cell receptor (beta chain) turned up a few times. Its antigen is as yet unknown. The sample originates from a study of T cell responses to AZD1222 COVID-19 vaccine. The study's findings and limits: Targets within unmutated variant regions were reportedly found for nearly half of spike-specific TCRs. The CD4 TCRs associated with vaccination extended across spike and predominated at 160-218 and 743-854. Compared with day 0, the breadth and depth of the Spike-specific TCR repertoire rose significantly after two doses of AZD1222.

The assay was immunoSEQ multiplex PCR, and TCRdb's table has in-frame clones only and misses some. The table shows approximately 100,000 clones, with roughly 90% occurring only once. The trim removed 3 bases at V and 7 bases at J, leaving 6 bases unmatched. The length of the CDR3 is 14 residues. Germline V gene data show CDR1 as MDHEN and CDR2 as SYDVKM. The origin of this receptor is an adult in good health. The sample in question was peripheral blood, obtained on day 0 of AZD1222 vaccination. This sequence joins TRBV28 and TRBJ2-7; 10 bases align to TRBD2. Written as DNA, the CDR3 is TGTGCCAGCAGTTTTACTAGCGGGAAGTCGGAGCAGTACTTC. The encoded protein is CASSFTSGKSEQYF.